This TCR beta chain was recovered during a study of T cell repertoires in cytomegalovirus infection. For the study at large: Carrying CMV and the relevant HLA type showed in public TCR beta signatures.

General study findings and limits: Identification of carriers of CMV plus the relevant HLA was achieved through cumulative public TCR beta family frequency.

In the case of this clonotype: Its antigen is still unknown.

TCRdb processed the reads anew with MiXCR; each CDR3 protein has one entry. The table records more than 300,000 distinct CDR3 sequences, approximately 35% of them present only once. Germline CDR1 reads SGHAT; CDR2 reads FQNNGV. Trimming took 4 bases from V and 4 from J; bases not matched to a gene: 8. The CDR3 contains 15 residues. The receptor was derived from a human donor in good health (CMV status not recorded). Some clones in this sample may be carry-over from other donors' samples. The material sequenced was cultured PBMCs, taken from culture after CMV antigen stimulation. The rearrangement joins TRBV11-2 to TRBJ2-3, with TRBD2 matching over 7 bases. In nucleotides, the CDR3 is TGTGCCAGCAGCTCTCGACTAGCAAAAGCAGATACGCAGTATTTT. Its protein product is CASSSRLAKADTQYF.